This T cell receptor (beta chain) was obtained from a study of cytomegalovirus exposure and HLA in healthy donors. Germline CDR1 SGDLS, CDR2 YYNGEE. This CDR3 is built from 16 residues. After removal of 3 bases from V and 5 bases from J, the junction contained 4 bases not matched to a gene. PCR employed 60 Vbeta and 13 Jbeta primers. The authors' processing: Unique TCR beta chains numbered approximately 80 million in a later analysis, with roughly 10 million shared. Repertoires were generated with immunoSEQ multiplex PCR, while TCRdb's copy carries only in-frame clones and drops some. V and J calls and clone size are those listed in that table; D and trimming were worked out from the DNA. The sample gives some 150,000 clones, roughly three quarters of which show up once; 1.5% to 2% is in the top ten.

This clonotype was obtained from a young woman in good health and CMV-seronegative. The sequencing sample was made of PBMCs. This rearrangement joins TRBV9 to TRBJ2-2; TRBD2 agrees at 13 bases. This CDR3 reads CASSGGLAGMTGELFF. DNA for the CDR3: TGTGCCAGCAGCGGGGGACTAGCGGGGATGACCGGGGAGCTGTTTTTT.